The 29 T cell receptor beta chains presented below share a single source sample, sequenced in a study of blood T cells in healthy people across ages. It was with a sample-barcoded 5' primer and a J-beta primer mix that a second PCR of roughly 7 to 12 cycles was run. TCRdb itself ran the 5' RACE reads through MiXCR, one entry per CDR3 protein. The sample yields under 2 million distinct CDR3 sequences, about 31% seen once. Sequenced sample: blood. Every receptor here comes from a woman in her twenties or thirties in good health.

As regards this clonotype: The conserved phenylalanine or tryptophan normally closing the CDR3 is absent here, so this likely arose from a read error. The chain uses TRBV5-1 and TRBJ2-7; D may correspond to TRBD1 or TRBD2 (5 bases each). There are 14 residues in the CDR3. Germline assignment: CDR1 SGHRS and CDR2 YFSETQ. V was trimmed by 4 bases and J by 0 bases, leaving 11 bases between them. CDR3 sequence: CASSIRDHSYEQYC. CDR3 sequence (DNA): TGCGCCAGCAGCATCCGGGACCACTCCTACGAGCAGTACTGC.

The chain carries TRBV7-8 and TRBJ2-7; D possibly matches TRBD1 or TRBD2 (5 bases each). Germline-derived CDR1 and CDR2 are SGHVS and FQNEAQ. Trimming cost V 4 bases and J 3 bases, with 10 bases left between them. The CDR3 runs to 13 residues. The CDR3 here is CASSSVGGYEQYF. CDR3 coding DNA: TGTGCCAGCAGCTCGGTTGGGGGCTACGAGCAGTACTTC.

This clonotype was observed a handful of times. The junction departs from germline at one end; a sequencing error may be responsible. The chain is built from TRBV25-1 and TRBJ2-5, with a weak D call TRBD1 (5 bases). The germline V gene has CDR1 MGHDK and CDR2 SYGVNS. The CDR3 runs to 13 residues. The CDR3 DNA follows: TGTGCCGGCAGTTTGACAGCCACGGAGACCCAGTACTTC. Its translation is CAGSLTATETQYF.

The chain has TRBV27 and TRBJ2-5, with D perhaps TRBD1 or TRBD2 (7 bases each). V was clipped by 6 bases and J by 5 bases, with 22 bases between them. CDR1 is MNHEY, CDR2 SMNVEV, per germline (reference sequence). This CDR3 has 16 residues. Here the CDR3 reads CASSRTGEGTRETQYF. CDR3 nucleotides: TGTGCCAGCAGCCGTACAGGGGAGGGTACCCGGGAGACCCAGTACTTC.

The J gene is TRBJ2-3, the V gene TRBV6-5; D gene unclear. Germline values: CDR1 MNHEY, CDR2 SVGAGI. Trimming shortened V by 0 bases and J by 3 bases, and 19 bases separated the two germline ends. This CDR3 has 18 amino acids. For the CDR3, the DNA is TGTGCCAGCAGTTACTCCCAACCTAGATCACCCATAACAGATACGCAGTATTTT. It yields the protein CASSYSQPRSPITDTQYF.

In the case of this clonotype: A read error may produce the germline difference seen at one junction end. This rearrangement joins TRBV27 to TRBJ2-3; TRBD2 aligns across 10 bases. The CDR3 contains 16 residues. From germline, CDR1 is MNHEY and CDR2 SMNVEV (reference sequence). DNA for the CDR3: TGTGCCAGCAGTTTAGTTAGCGGGAGGTCGCCAGATGCGCAGTATTTT. Encoded protein: CASSLVSGRSPDAQYF.

CDR3 DNA sequence: TGTGCCAGCTCACCATCGTGGGGGAAAGAGACCCAGTACTTC. This gives the protein CASSPSWGKETQYF. This chain links TRBV18 with TRBJ2-5; D tentatively fits TRBD1 or TRBD2 (5 bases each). The V gene's germline CDR1 is KGHSH and CDR2 LQKENI. Trimming pared 2 bases from V and 3 bases from J, leaving 10 bases between. This CDR3 has 14 residues. The entire variable domain, with the rest obtained from reference TRBV18 and TRBJ2-5, is as follows: NAGVMQNPRHLVRRRGQEARLRCSPMKGHSHVYWYRQLPEEGLKFMVYLQKENIIDESGMPKERFSAEFPKEGPSILRIQQVVRGDSAAYFCASSPSWGKETQYFGPGTRLLVL.

This clonotype turned up a few times. The chain couples TRBV9 to TRBJ2-2, with D unclear. V lost 0 bases and J 10 bases, leaving 10 bases between the germline ends. The CDR3 is 13 residues long. Germline V gene sequence: CDR1 SGDLS, CDR2 YYNGEE. The CDR3 nucleotides read TGTGCCAGCAGCGTAGCCCCTGGGTCGGAGCTGTTTTTT. Translated, it gives CASSVAPGSELFF.

This clonotype was picked up many times. The rearrangement uses TRBV12-3 or TRBV12-4 and TRBJ2-5; 11 nucleotides agree with TRBD2. The trim removed 4 bases at V and 0 bases at J, leaving 7 bases unmatched. This CDR3 spans 17 amino acids. CDR3 region: CASSSPRLAGNQETQYF. The CDR3 DNA follows: TGTGCCAGCAGTTCCCCCCGACTAGCGGGGAACCAAGAGACCCAGTACTTC.

The chain is built from TRBV29-1 and TRBJ1-5; D ambiguous. Germline V gene data show CDR1 as SQVTM and CDR2 as ANQGSEA. V was trimmed by 3 bases and J by 6 bases, leaving 9 bases between them. The CDR3 spans 12 residues. In DNA, the CDR3 is TGCAGCGTTGAGTTAGCGGGTCAGCCCCAGCATTTT. As protein: CSVELAGQPQHF.

V gene TRBV12-5 combines with J gene TRBJ2-3; TRBD1 might be the D (6 bases). This CDR3 contains 14 residues. The V gene's germline CDR1 is LGHNT and CDR2 FRNRAP. Trimming shortened V by 1 base and J by 1 base, and 6 bases separated the two germline ends. CDR3 region: CASGLGTGTDTQYF. The CDR3 region has the DNA TGTGCTAGTGGTTTGGGGACAGGCACAGATACGCAGTATTTT. The whole variable domain, filled in from reference TRBV12-5 and TRBJ2-3, reads DARVTQTPRHKVTEMGQEVTMRCQPILGHNTVFWYRQTMMQGLELLAYFRNRAPLDDSGMPKDRFSAEMPDATLATLKIQPSEPRDSAVYFCASGLGTGTDTQYFGPGTRLTVL.

On this clonotype itself: A much larger clone lies one base from this, so it may be a read error. The V gene is TRBV7-9, the J gene TRBJ2-7; D possibly corresponds to TRBD1 (6 bases). There are 13 residues in the CDR3. In germline, CDR1 is SEHNR, CDR2 FQNEAQ (reference sequence). The V gene lost 8 bases and the J gene lost 3 bases, with 14 bases spanning the gap. The DNA for the CDR3 is TGTGCCAGCTCCAGACAGGCCCGCTACGAGCAGTACTTC. Amino acids: CASSRQARYEQYF.

The chain recombines TRBV20-1 with TRBJ1-5; possible D gene TRBD1, 6 bases. CDR1 is DFQATT and CDR2 is SNEGSKA in the germline V gene (reference sequence). Trimming took 5 bases from V and 6 from J, leaving 14 bases between them. CDR3 length: 13 residues. DNA for the CDR3: TGCAGTGCTCCGGACAGCGTCAGTCAGCCCCAGCATTTT. It codes for CSAPDSVSQPQHF.

The chain joins TRBV7-9 to TRBJ2-7, with D hard to call. V lost 1 base to trimming and J lost 0 bases, with 13 bases between them. The CDR3 spans 16 residues. In germline, CDR1 is SEHNR, CDR2 FQNEAQ (reference sequence). This chain's CDR3 is CASSLERTPSSYEQYF. The CDR3 coding sequence is TGTGCCAGCAGCTTAGAAAGGACCCCAAGCTCCTACGAGCAGTACTTC.

The chain combines TRBV4-1 with TRBJ1-1, with TRBD1 as a possible D gene (5 bases). V was pared by 4 bases and J by 1 base, with 28 bases between. The CDR3 runs 20 residues. CDR1 is MGHRA, CDR2 YSYEKL, per germline. The CDR3 region has the DNA TGCGCCAGCAGCCTATCCCCTCGGGGGGAGTGGCAAATTTGGAACACTGAAGCTTTCTTT. Amino acids: CASSLSPRGEWQIWNTEAFF.

This chain joins TRBV27 and TRBJ2-5; D may be TRBD2 (5 bases). The CDR3 totals 17 residues. Germline V gene lookup returns CDR1 MNHEY and CDR2 SMNVEV (reference sequence). The V end was cut by 2 bases, the J end by 5 bases, with 21 bases between. This chain's CDR3 is CASSLIGNRGSSETQYF. DNA of the CDR3: TGTGCCAGCAGTTTAATCGGGAACAGAGGAAGTTCGGAGACCCAGTACTTC.

This clonotype appeared a few times. The chain combines TRBV27 with TRBJ2-1, with TRBD2 identical over 16 bases. The germline CDR1 and CDR2 sequences are MNHEY and SMNVEV (reference sequence). This CDR3 region has 16 residues. V gave up 6 bases and J gave up 6 bases; unmatched junction bases: 5. The CDR3 sequence: CASRGLAGGQGNEQFF. The CDR3 coding sequence is TGTGCCAGCAGGGGACTAGCGGGAGGGCAGGGCAATGAGCAGTTCTTC.

The V call is TRBV9, the J call TRBJ2-1; a possible D gene is TRBD2 (5 bases). V shed 4 bases and J shed 10 bases, with 24 bases lying between them. CDR3 length equals 16 residues. Looked up from germline, CDR1 is SGDLS and CDR2 is YYNGEE. CDR3: CASSRVSGSRPPEQFF. The CDR3 nucleotides read TGTGCCAGCAGCAGAGTTTCGGGGTCGCGGCCCCCCGAGCAGTTCTTC.

This clonotype was seen more than once but under ten times. The chain joins TRBV6-6 to TRBJ1-2; possibly TRBD1 for D (6 bases). The V and J ends lost 5 bases and 4 bases respectively, with 11 bases between them. CDR1 is MNHNY and CDR2 is SVGAGI in the germline V gene (reference sequence). The CDR3 sequence is 13 residues long. The CDR3 here is CASSVEQGYGYTF. The CDR3 coding sequence is TGTGCCAGCAGTGTCGAACAGGGCTATGGCTACACCTTC.

J is TRBJ1-5 and V is TRBV10-3, with TRBD1 identical over 10 bases. The CDR3 is made up of 17 amino acids. The junction had 5 bases not matched to a gene; V was cut back by 0 bases and J by 3 bases. Looked up from germline, CDR1 is ENHRY and CDR2 is SYGVKD. The DNA of the CDR3 is TGTGCCATCAGTGAGTCGTCGACAGGGGGCGTCAATCAGCCCCAGCATTTT. It is translated as CAISESSTGGVNQPQHF.

This clonotype has more than one count but fewer than ten. V is TRBV7-9 and J is TRBJ2-1; 7 positions match TRBD2. The CDR3 covers 17 residues. Germline V CDR1 and CDR2: SEHNR, FQNEAQ (reference sequence). With 3 bases clipped from V and 4 bases from J, the junction kept 12 bases outside the gene matches. The DNA for the CDR3 is TGTGCCAGCAGCTTCCTAAAGGCGGGGGAACATTACAATGAGCAGTTCTTC. Its protein product is CASSFLKAGEHYNEQFF.

There are a few counts of this clonotype. The rearrangement links TRBV12-3 or TRBV12-4 to TRBJ2-1; D perhaps matches TRBD2 (6 bases). The CDR3 length is 16 residues. Trimming removed 6 bases from V and 9 bases from J, with 24 bases in between. CDR3 residues: CASSPELVAAGSEQFF. As DNA, the CDR3 is TGTGCCAGCAGCCCCGAGTTGGTAGCGGCTGGGAGTGAGCAGTTCTTC.

This clonotype occurred a few times. The rearrangement uses TRBV27 and TRBJ2-1; D is unclear. This CDR3 comprises 13 residues. Trimming took off 5 bases at V and 6 bases at J, with 11 bases between the two ends. In germline, CDR1 is MNHEY, CDR2 SMNVEV (reference sequence). The DNA for the CDR3 is TGTGCCAGCAGTGTTTGGCGAGGCAATGAGCAGTTCTTC. Residues: CASSVWRGNEQFF.

This clonotype showed up just a few times. The chain employs TRBV7-2 and TRBJ1-2; tentative D call: TRBD1 (5 bases). The CDR3 has 16 amino acids. Trimming cost V 5 bases and J 4 bases, with 20 bases left between them. Germline V gene lookup returns CDR1 SGHTA and CDR2 FQGNSA. The CDR3 region is CASSPQPLKTVYGYTF. CDR3 coding DNA: TGTGCCAGCAGCCCCCAGCCCCTAAAGACAGTCTATGGCTACACCTTC.

This clonotype was counted a few times. The CDR3 sequence is CASSLARGNRNEQFF. CDR3 nucleotides: TGTGCCAGCAGCTTGGCCAGGGGAAACAGGAATGAGCAGTTCTTC. V and J are TRBV5-8 and TRBJ2-1, with D perhaps matching TRBD1 (6 bases). CDR3 length equals 15 residues. Germline CDR1 reads SGHTS; CDR2 reads YDEGEE. Trimming stripped 0 bases from V and 7 bases from J, with 14 bases between.

This clonotype showed up just a few times. This chain links TRBV7-2 with TRBJ1-6; D call uncertain. Germline CDR1 is SGHTA and CDR2 is FQGNSA. The CDR3 has 15 residues. Trimming shortened V by 4 bases and J by 11 bases, and 18 bases separated the two germline ends. In DNA form, the CDR3 reads TGTGCCAGCAGCTCACCGCCCCTTGGAATGGCACCCCTCCACTTT. This sequence encodes CASSSPPLGMAPLHF.

V and J are TRBV2 and TRBJ1-2; no clear D. Trimming left V 4 bases short and J 3 bases short, with 12 bases between. Germline V gene sequence: CDR1 SNHLY, CDR2 FYNNEI. The CDR3 has 14 amino acids. The DNA of the CDR3 is TGTGCCAGCAGTGTAGCCGGGCCATACTATGGCTACACCTTC. Translation: CASSVAGPYYGYTF.

V gene TRBV20-1 combines with J gene TRBJ2-3; D unclear. CDR3 length: 15 amino acids. Germline V lookup: CDR1 DFQATT, CDR2 SNEGSKA (reference sequence). The ends were cut back, 0 bases at V and 3 bases at J, with 13 bases in the middle. CDR3: CSARDGSSTTDTQYF. Here the CDR3 DNA reads TGCAGTGCTAGAGACGGCTCATCTACGACAGATACGCAGTATTTT.

This sequence joins TRBV20-1 and TRBJ1-1; maybe TRBD1 (5 bases). The CDR3 runs 14 residues. CDR1 is DFQATT, CDR2 SNEGSKA, per germline (reference sequence). V gave up 0 bases and J gave up 7 bases, with 15 bases separating them. CDR3 bases: TGCAGTGCTAGAGATCTTCGGGGGATGGGTGAAGCTTTCTTT. As protein: CSARDLRGMGEAFF.